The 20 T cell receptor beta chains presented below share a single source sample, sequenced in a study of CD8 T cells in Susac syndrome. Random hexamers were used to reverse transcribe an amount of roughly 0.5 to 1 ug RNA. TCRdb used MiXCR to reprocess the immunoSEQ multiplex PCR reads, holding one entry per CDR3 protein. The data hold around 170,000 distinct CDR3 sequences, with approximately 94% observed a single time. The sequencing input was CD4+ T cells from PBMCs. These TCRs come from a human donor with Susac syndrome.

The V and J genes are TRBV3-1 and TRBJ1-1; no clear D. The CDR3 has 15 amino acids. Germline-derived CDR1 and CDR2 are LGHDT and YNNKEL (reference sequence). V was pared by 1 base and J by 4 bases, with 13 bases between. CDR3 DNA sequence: TGTGCCAGCAGCCAAGGGGTAAGCGCCCCCACTGAAGCTTTCTTT. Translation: CASSQGVSAPTEAFF.

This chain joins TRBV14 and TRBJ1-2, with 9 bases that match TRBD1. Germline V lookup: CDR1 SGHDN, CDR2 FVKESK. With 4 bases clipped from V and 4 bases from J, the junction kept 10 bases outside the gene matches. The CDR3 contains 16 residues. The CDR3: CASSRDRGDEGYGYTF. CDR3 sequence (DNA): TGTGCCAGCAGCCGTGACAGGGGGGACGAGGGCTATGGCTACACCTTC.

The CDR3 loop is CASSLAPGQGHNEQFF. CDR3 nucleotide sequence: TGTGCCAGCAGTTTAGCCCCGGGACAGGGTCACAATGAGCAGTTCTTC. This chain connects TRBV12-3 or TRBV12-4 to TRBJ2-1; 9 bases fit TRBD1. The CDR3 consists of 16 residues. The V gene end was trimmed by 0 bases and the J gene end by 5 bases; junction bases not matched to a gene: 5.

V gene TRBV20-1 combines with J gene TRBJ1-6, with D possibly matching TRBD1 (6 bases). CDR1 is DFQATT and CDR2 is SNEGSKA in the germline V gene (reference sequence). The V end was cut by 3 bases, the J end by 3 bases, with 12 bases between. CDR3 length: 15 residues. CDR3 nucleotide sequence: TGCAGTGCTAGTGGACCGACAGGCTATAATTCACCCCTCCACTTT. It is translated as CSASGPTGYNSPLHF.

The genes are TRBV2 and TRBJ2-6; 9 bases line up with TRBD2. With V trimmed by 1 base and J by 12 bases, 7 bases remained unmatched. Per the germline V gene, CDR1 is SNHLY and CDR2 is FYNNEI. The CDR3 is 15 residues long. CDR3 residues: CASSEGLAGPGVLTF. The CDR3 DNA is TGTGCCAGCAGTGAAGGGCTAGCGGGGCCGGGCGTCCTGACTTTC.

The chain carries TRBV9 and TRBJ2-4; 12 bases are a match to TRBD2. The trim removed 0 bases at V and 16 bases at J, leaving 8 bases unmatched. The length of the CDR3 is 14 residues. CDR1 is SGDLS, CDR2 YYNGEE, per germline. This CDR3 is CASSVDLAGGDLYF. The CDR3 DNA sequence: TGTGCCAGCAGCGTAGACCTAGCGGGGGGGGACTTATACTTC.

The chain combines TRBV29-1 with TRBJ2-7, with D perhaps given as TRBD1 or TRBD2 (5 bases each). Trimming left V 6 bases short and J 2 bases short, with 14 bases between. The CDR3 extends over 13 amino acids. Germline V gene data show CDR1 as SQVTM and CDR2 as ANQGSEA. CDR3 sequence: CSVIRDRAYEQYF. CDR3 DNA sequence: TGCAGCGTGATCCGGGACCGAGCCTACGAGCAGTACTTC.

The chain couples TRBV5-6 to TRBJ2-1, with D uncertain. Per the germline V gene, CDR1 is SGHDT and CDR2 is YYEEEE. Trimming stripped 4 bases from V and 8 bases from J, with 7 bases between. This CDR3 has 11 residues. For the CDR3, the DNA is TGTGCCAGCAGCCGCGCCGATGAGCAGTTCTTC. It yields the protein CASSRADEQFF.

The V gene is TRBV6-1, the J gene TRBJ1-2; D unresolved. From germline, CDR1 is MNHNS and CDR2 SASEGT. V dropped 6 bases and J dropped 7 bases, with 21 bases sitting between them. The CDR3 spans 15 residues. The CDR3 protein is CASRAESSRTGGYTF. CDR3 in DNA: TGTGCCAGCAGAGCCGAAAGTAGCAGGACGGGTGGCTACACCTTC.

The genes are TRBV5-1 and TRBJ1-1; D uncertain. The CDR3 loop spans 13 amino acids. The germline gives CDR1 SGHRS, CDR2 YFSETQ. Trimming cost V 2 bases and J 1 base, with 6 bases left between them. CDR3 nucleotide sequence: TGCGCCAGCAGCTTTGAGTGGAACACTGAAGCTTTCTTT. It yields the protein CASSFEWNTEAFF.

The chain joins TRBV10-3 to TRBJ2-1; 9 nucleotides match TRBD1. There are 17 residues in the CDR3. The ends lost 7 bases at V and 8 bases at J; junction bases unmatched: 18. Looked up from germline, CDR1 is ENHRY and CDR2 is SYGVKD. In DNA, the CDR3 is TGTGCCATCACCCTTAGTTTGGGGACAGGGTATGGCGATGAGCAGTTCTTC. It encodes CAITLSLGTGYGDEQFF.

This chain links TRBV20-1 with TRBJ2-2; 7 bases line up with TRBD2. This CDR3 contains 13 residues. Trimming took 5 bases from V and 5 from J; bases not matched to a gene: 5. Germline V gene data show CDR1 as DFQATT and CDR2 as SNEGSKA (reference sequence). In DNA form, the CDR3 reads TGCAGTGCTGAGGGAGGGGATACCGGGGAGCTGTTTTTT. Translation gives CSAEGGDTGELFF.

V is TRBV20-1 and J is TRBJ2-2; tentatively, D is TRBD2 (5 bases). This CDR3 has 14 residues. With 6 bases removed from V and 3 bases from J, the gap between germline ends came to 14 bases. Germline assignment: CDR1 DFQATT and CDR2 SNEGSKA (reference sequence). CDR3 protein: CSARKTDYTGELFF. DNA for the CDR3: TGCAGTGCCCGTAAGACGGACTACACCGGGGAGCTGTTTTTT.

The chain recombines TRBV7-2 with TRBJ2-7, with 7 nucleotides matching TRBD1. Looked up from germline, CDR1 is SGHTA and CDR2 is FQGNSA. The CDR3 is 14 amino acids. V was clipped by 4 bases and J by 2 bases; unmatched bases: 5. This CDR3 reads CASSYGQVPYEQYF. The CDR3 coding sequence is TGTGCCAGCAGCTACGGACAGGTCCCCTACGAGCAGTACTTC. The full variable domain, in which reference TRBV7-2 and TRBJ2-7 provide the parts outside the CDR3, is GAGVSQSPSNKVTEKGKDVELRCDPISGHTALYWYRQSLGQGLEFLIYFQGNSAPDKSGLPSDRFSAERTGGSVSTLTIQRTQQEDSAVYLCASSYGQVPYEQYFGPGTRLTVT.

In DNA, the CDR3 is TGTGCCAGCAGTTTAGGACAGGGAGGCAGAAACATTCAGTACTTC. As protein: CASSLGQGGRNIQYF. The chain combines TRBV27 with TRBJ2-4; 8 positions match TRBD1. This CDR3 has 15 amino acids. In germline, CDR1 is MNHEY, CDR2 SMNVEV (reference sequence). Losses at the gene ends were 2 bases for V and 6 bases for J; bases not matched to a gene: 6.

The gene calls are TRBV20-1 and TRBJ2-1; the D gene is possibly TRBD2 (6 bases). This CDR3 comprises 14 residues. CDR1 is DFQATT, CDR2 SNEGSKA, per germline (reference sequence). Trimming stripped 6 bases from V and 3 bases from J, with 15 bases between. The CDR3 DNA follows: TGCAGTGCCAGAAATAGCGGAAACTACAATGAGCAGTTCTTC. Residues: CSARNSGNYNEQFF.

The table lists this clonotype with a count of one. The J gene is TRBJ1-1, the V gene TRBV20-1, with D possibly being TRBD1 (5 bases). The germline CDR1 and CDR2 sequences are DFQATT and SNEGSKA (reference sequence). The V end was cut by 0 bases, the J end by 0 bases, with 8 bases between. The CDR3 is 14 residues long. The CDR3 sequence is CSARDPTVNTEAFF. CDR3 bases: TGCAGTGCTAGAGACCCGACAGTGAACACTGAAGCTTTCTTT.

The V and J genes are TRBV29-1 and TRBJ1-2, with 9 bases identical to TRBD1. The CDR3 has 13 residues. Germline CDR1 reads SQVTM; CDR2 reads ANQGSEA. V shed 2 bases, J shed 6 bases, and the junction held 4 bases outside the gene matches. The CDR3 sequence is CSVEKGQGNGYTF. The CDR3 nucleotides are TGCAGCGTTGAAAAGGGACAGGGAAATGGCTACACCTTC.

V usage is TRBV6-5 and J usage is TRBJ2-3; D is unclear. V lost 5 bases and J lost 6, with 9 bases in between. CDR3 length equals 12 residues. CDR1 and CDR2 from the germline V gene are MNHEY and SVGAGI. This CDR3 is CASSPKVDTQYF. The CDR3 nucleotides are TGTGCCAGCAGTCCCAAGGTTGATACGCAGTATTTT.

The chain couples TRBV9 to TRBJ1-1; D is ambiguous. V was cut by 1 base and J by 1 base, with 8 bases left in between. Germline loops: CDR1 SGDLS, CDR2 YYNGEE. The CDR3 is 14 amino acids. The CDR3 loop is CASSVIGQNTEAFF. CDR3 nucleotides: TGTGCCAGCAGCGTAATTGGGCAGAACACTGAAGCTTTCTTT.